What follows are 31 T cell receptor beta chains derived from one specimen sequenced in a study of naive and memory T cell subsets (dated by TCRdb to about 2017). These TCRs are of unknown antigen specificity. The method behind the library was UMI-ligation and nested PCR. The run used an Illumina MiSeq. To cover both TRBC1 and TRBC2, the beta constant-region primer consisted of an equimolar mix of two oligonucleotides. Four rounds of PCR, combining the SP2 primer with nested alpha and beta constant-region primers, were used to amplify the ligated cDNA. TCRdb passed the public sequencing reads through fastp at Q25 and MiXCR, retaining productive beta sequences. Rows merge per CDR3 protein into single entries with the most common DNA and genes. The sample contains about 99,000 distinct CDR3 sequences, approximately 14% of them found a single time. In total, the top ten clones hold approximately 3% of the sample.

Broader findings and caveats from the paper: A few larger clonotypes were present in naive repertoires, especially CD8 naive repertoires, and these clonotypes were possibly memory cells re-expressing CD45RA.

The sequencing input was naive CD8+ T cells from blood. What this sample's cell subset or site label stands for: naive T cells, CD45RA high CD27+. The receptor set was obtained from a human donor in good health.

The chain combines TRBV5-4 with TRBJ2-1; D gene ambiguous. CDR3 size: 11 residues. Looked up from germline, CDR1 is SGHNT and CDR2 is YYREEE (reference sequence). V gave up 4 bases and J gave up 7 bases, with 6 bases separating them. The CDR3 sequence is CASSQQNEQFF. In DNA, the CDR3 is TGTGCCAGCAGCCAGCAGAATGAGCAGTTCTTC.

V usage is TRBV4-2 and J usage is TRBJ1-1, with D unresolved. The V end was cut by 0 bases, the J end by 4 bases, with 9 bases between. There are 14 residues in the CDR3. Per the germline V gene, CDR1 is LGHNA and CDR2 is YNFKEQ. CDR3 coding DNA: TGTGCCAGCAGCCAAGACGCCGGGAGCACTGAAGCTTTCTTT. This encodes CASSQDAGSTEAFF.

This clonotype was seen repeatedly, ten times or more. The chain carries TRBV18 and TRBJ2-7, with D perhaps given as TRBD1 or TRBD2 (5 bases each). The CDR3 totals 14 residues. Trimming left V 4 bases short and J 3 bases short, with 13 bases between. Germline lookup yields CDR1 KGHSH and CDR2 LQKENI. CDR3 amino acids: CASSQGTAIYEQYF. The DNA for the CDR3 is TGTGCCAGCTCACAGGGGACGGCCATCTACGAGCAGTACTTC.

This chain uses TRBV28 with TRBJ2-7; D uncertain. V was pared by 4 bases and J by 1 base, with 11 bases between. In germline, CDR1 is MDHEN, CDR2 SYDVKM. The CDR3 sequence is 14 residues long. In DNA form, the CDR3 reads TGTGCCAGCAGTTCAACCGACCTATCCTACGAGCAGTACTTC. It yields the protein CASSSTDLSYEQYF.

This clonotype showed up many times. V usage is TRBV7-9 and J usage is TRBJ1-4; no firm D call. With 5 bases removed from V and 5 bases from J, the gap between germline ends came to 6 bases. This CDR3 has 12 amino acids. The germline CDR1 and CDR2 sequences are SEHNR and FQNEAQ (reference sequence). DNA of the CDR3: TGTGCCAGCAGCCCGACCAATGAAAAACTGTTTTTT. It encodes CASSPTNEKLFF. Supplemented by reference TRBV7-9 and TRBJ1-4, the full variable domain reads DTGVSQNPRHKITKRGQNVTFRCDPISEHNRLYWYRQTLGQGPEFLTYFQNEAQLEKSRLLSDRFSAERPKGSFSTLEIQRTEQGDSAMYLCASSPTNEKLFFGSGTQLSVL.

This chain links TRBV5-1 with TRBJ2-7; 7 bases map to TRBD2. The CDR3 length is 13 residues. Germline CDR1 is SGHRS and CDR2 is YFSETQ. With V trimmed by 4 bases and J by 4 bases, 5 bases remained unmatched. The CDR3 sequence is CASSPAGLYEQYF. The CDR3 DNA follows: TGCGCCAGCAGCCCAGCGGGACTATACGAGCAGTACTTC.

Comment on this clonotype: This may be a read error: a much more frequent sequence differs by one nucleotide. The chain recombines TRBV27 with TRBJ2-2; possibly TRBD2 for D (6 bases). The germline CDR1 and CDR2 sequences are MNHEY and SMNVEV (reference sequence). This CDR3 is 15 amino acids long. The V gene lost 1 base and the J gene lost 6 bases, with 12 bases spanning the gap. The CDR3 DNA reads as TGTGCCAGCAGTTTATACGCGGGGACCGCCGGGGAGCTGTTTTTT. Its protein product is CASSLYAGTAGELFF.

This chain links TRBV7-2 with TRBJ2-7; 8 bases map to TRBD2. CDR1 SGHTA and CDR2 FQGNSA come from the germline V gene. With 1 base clipped from V and 7 bases from J, the junction kept 3 bases outside the gene matches. The CDR3 spans 13 residues. The CDR3: CASSLVGGEEQYF. The CDR3 region has the DNA TGTGCCAGCAGCTTAGTCGGGGGGGAGGAGCAGTACTTC.

This clonotype has ten or more counts. V is TRBV7-2 and J is TRBJ1-5, with unresolved D. This CDR3 is 15 amino acids long. V was pared by 4 bases and J by 0 bases, with 10 bases between. Germline V gene sequence: CDR1 SGHTA, CDR2 FQGNSA. Here the CDR3 reads CASSWNLNSNQPQHF. The DNA of the CDR3 is TGTGCCAGCAGCTGGAACCTAAATAGCAATCAGCCCCAGCATTTT.

A few counts support this clonotype. The chain has TRBV10-3 and TRBJ2-1, with 8 bases matching TRBD2. The ends lost 0 bases at V and 0 bases at J; junction bases unmatched: 1. The V gene's germline CDR1 is ENHRY and CDR2 SYGVKD. This CDR3 comprises 16 residues. The CDR3 spells CAISESRGGSYNEQFF. DNA for the CDR3: TGTGCCATCAGTGAGTCCCGGGGGGGCTCCTACAATGAGCAGTTCTTC.

This clonotype was seen only a few times. The CDR3 DNA follows: TGTGCCAGCAGCCAAGAGATCCCGTTGGAGGGTACGCAGTATTTT. Its protein product is CASSQEIPLEGTQYF. V gene TRBV14 combines with J gene TRBJ2-3, with D maybe TRBD2 (6 bases). This CDR3 is built from 15 residues. Trimming took 0 bases from V and 8 from J, leaving 15 bases between them. Germline loops: CDR1 SGHDN, CDR2 FVKESK.

There are many counts of this clonotype. This sequence joins TRBV20-1 and TRBJ2-7; D is unclear. The CDR3 contains 13 residues. CDR1 and CDR2 (germline): DFQATT, SNEGSKA (reference sequence). V dropped 6 bases and J dropped 4 bases, with 16 bases sitting between them. The CDR3 DNA reads TGCAGTGCCAGAAACCCGGCCAATTACGAGCAGTACTTC. It encodes CSARNPANYEQYF.

This clonotype was detected ten times or more. The chain employs TRBV12-3 or TRBV12-4 and TRBJ2-7, with a weak D call TRBD2 (5 bases). This CDR3 has 14 amino acids. Trimming removed 2 bases from V and 6 bases from J, with 14 bases in between. The CDR3 DNA is TGTGCCAGCAGTTTAATGCGCGAGGGCACCGAGCAGTACTTC. It translates to CASSLMREGTEQYF.

The gene calls are TRBV5-1 and TRBJ2-1; D ambiguous. The CDR3 is made up of 16 amino acids. The ends were cut back, 0 bases at V and 0 bases at J, with 10 bases in the middle. The germline V gene encodes CDR1 SGHRS and CDR2 YFSETQ. The DNA for the CDR3 is TGCGCCAGCAGCTTGGATGCGGTGAGCTCCTACAATGAGCAGTTCTTC. It codes for CASSLDAVSSYNEQFF.

As concerns this clonotype: Here the CDR3 omits its conserved ending phenylalanine or tryptophan, so a read error is the likely source. CDR3 DNA: TGTGCCAGCAGCGAAGAATTGGAAGCTTTCCTT. Translating it yields CASSEELEAFL. The chain links TRBV2 to TRBJ1-1; D is undetermined. CDR1 is SNHLY, CDR2 FYNNEI, per germline. This CDR3 contains 11 residues.

This clonotype was found a few times. The chain employs TRBV27 and TRBJ2-5; 11 bases are a match to TRBD2. After removal of 7 bases from V and 5 bases from J, the junction contained 3 bases not matched to a gene. CDR3 length: 13 residues. Germline values: CDR1 MNHEY, CDR2 SMNVEV (reference sequence). The DNA of the CDR3 is TGTGCCAGCAAACTAGCGGGAGTGGAGACCCAGTACTTC. Encoded protein: CASKLAGVETQYF.

CDR3 region: CASSLLNGGFYEQYF. The CDR3, as DNA: TGTGCCAGCAGCCTCCTCAATGGGGGCTTCTACGAGCAGTACTTC. The rearrangement links TRBV28 to TRBJ2-7, with D tentatively TRBD1 (6 bases). From germline, CDR1 is MDHEN and CDR2 SYDVKM. V gave up 6 bases and J gave up 3 bases, with 18 bases separating them. The CDR3 is 15 amino acids.

This clonotype has more than one count but fewer than ten. The V call is TRBV29-1, the J call TRBJ2-1; D call uncertain. Per germline, CDR1 SQVTM and CDR2 ANQGSEA. V was clipped by 3 bases and J by 2 bases, with 8 bases between them. The CDR3 has 13 amino acids. As DNA, the CDR3 is TGCAGCGTTGATTTGGGGACCTACAATGAGCAGTTCTTC. Encoded protein: CSVDLGTYNEQFF.

This chain uses TRBV4-3 with TRBJ2-2; 8 nucleotides match TRBD2. Germline assignment: CDR1 LGHNA and CDR2 YSLEER. V trimming: 3 bases; J trimming: 4 bases; junction bases outside the gene matches: 7. The CDR3 is 16 amino acids. For the CDR3, the DNA is TGCGCCAGCAGCCATGGACGGGAGGGCGGCACCGGGGAGCTGTTTTTT. Amino acid sequence: CASSHGREGGTGELFF.

The table lists this clonotype with a few counts. The chain combines TRBV28 with TRBJ2-7; D is ambiguous. The length of the CDR3 is 13 residues. CDR1 and CDR2 (germline): MDHEN, SYDVKM. V was clipped by 5 bases and J by 1 base, with 9 bases between them. The CDR3 coding sequence is TGTGCCAGCAGTGCCGGGTCATCCTACGAGCAGTACTTC. It encodes CASSAGSSYEQYF.

This clonotype was recorded many times. The rearrangement uses TRBV7-3 and TRBJ1-5; tentatively, D is TRBD1 (5 bases). The CDR3 contains 17 residues. Germline values: CDR1 SGHTA, CDR2 FQGTGA. The V gene lost 3 bases and the J gene lost 2 bases, with 17 bases spanning the gap. CDR3 loop: CASSFTDTREGNQPQHF. CDR3 DNA: TGTGCCAGCAGCTTCACGGACACCCGGGAGGGCAATCAGCCCCAGCATTTT.

This clonotype was detected only a few times. At one boundary the junction diverges from the germline segment, which might be a read error. CDR3 nucleotide sequence: TGTGCCAGCAGCCTAGCGTTGGGGGCCACAGATACGCAGTATTTT. Protein sequence: CASSLALGATDTQYF. The chain carries TRBV7-2 and TRBJ2-3; D is tentatively TRBD1 or TRBD2 (6 bases each). The CDR3 sequence is 15 residues long. The germline gives CDR1 SGHTA, CDR2 FQGNSA.

A few counts support this clonotype. V is TRBV12-3 or TRBV12-4 and J is TRBJ2-7; TRBD2 matches 9 bases. J was trimmed by 3 bases and V by 6 bases; bases with no gene match: 9. The CDR3 spans 15 residues. The CDR3 region is CASSQSSGTNYEQYF. The DNA of the CDR3 is TGTGCCAGCAGCCAGTCTAGCGGGACTAACTACGAGCAGTACTTC.

The genes are TRBV7-2 and TRBJ2-3, with 12 bases matching TRBD2. V was pared by 4 bases and J by 3 bases, with 8 bases of the junction left unmatched. The V gene's germline CDR1 is SGHTA and CDR2 FQGNSA. This CDR3 is 17 amino acids long. The CDR3 protein is CASSSRLAGGSTDTQYF. CDR3 nucleotide sequence: TGTGCCAGCAGCTCGCGTCTAGCGGGAGGGTCGACAGATACGCAGTATTTT.

This clonotype was found many times. The chain combines TRBV15 with TRBJ2-7, with D perhaps matching TRBD1 (7 bases). With 0 bases removed from V and 6 bases from J, the gap between germline ends came to 18 bases. This CDR3 comprises 16 residues. In germline, CDR1 is LNHNV, CDR2 YYDKDF (reference sequence). The CDR3 DNA sequence: TGTGCCACCAGCAGAGATGCTCGGAGGGGGCAGATCGAGCAGTACTTC. It encodes CATSRDARRGQIEQYF.

The rearrangement joins TRBV4-3 to TRBJ2-1; 8 bases align to TRBD1. V lost 0 bases to trimming and J lost 3 bases; unmatched junction nucleotides: 7. The CDR3 is made up of 17 amino acids. Germline CDR1 LGHNA, CDR2 YSLEER. The CDR3 loop reads CASSQDVDREFYNEQFF. The CDR3 coding sequence is TGCGCCAGCAGCCAAGATGTGGACAGGGAATTCTACAATGAGCAGTTCTTC.

This chain joins TRBV12-3 or TRBV12-4 and TRBJ2-3, with 7 nucleotides matching TRBD2. V lost 5 bases and J lost 1; bases outside the gene matches: 12. CDR3 size: 17 residues. The CDR3 DNA reads TGTGCCAGCAGTAGTAGCGGGCCAGGCGGACGCACAGATACGCAGTATTTT. Translated, it gives CASSSSGPGGRTDTQYF.

V gene TRBV5-1 combines with J gene TRBJ2-7; D possibly corresponds to TRBD1 (6 bases). V was trimmed by 0 bases and J by 1 base, leaving 11 bases between them. Germline V gene sequence: CDR1 SGHRS, CDR2 YFSETQ. There are 15 residues in the CDR3. The CDR3 region is CASSLAQGSSYEQYF. In DNA, the CDR3 is TGCGCCAGCAGCTTGGCTCAGGGGTCGTCCTACGAGCAGTACTTC.

This clonotype has a handful of counts. The chain recombines TRBV4-3 with TRBJ2-3; 10 bases are a match to TRBD2. The junction had 8 bases not matched to a gene; V was cut back by 4 bases and J by 4 bases. The CDR3 is 16 amino acids. CDR1 LGHNA and CDR2 YSLEER come from the germline V gene. CDR3 sequence reads: CASSLSASGSSDTQYF. DNA for the CDR3: TGCGCCAGCAGCCTCTCGGCTAGCGGGAGCTCAGATACGCAGTATTTT.

The chain couples TRBV30 to TRBJ1-5, with 8 bases lining up with TRBD1. The CDR3 extends over 16 amino acids. The V gene end was trimmed by 2 bases and the J gene end by 3 bases; junction bases not matched to a gene: 9. The germline V gene encodes CDR1 GTSNPN and CDR2 SVGIG (reference sequence). The CDR3 loop reads CAWSPPTGADNQPQHF. The CDR3 nucleotides read TGTGCCTGGAGTCCTCCGACAGGGGCAGACAATCAGCCCCAGCATTTT.

The gene calls are TRBV29-1 and TRBJ2-2; D unclear. This CDR3 comprises 12 residues. V lost 6 bases and J 3 bases, leaving 8 bases between the germline ends. Germline CDR1 SQVTM, CDR2 ANQGSEA. In DNA, the CDR3 is TGCAGCGTGCGAGGTGACACCGGGGAGCTGTTTTTT. It encodes CSVRGDTGELFF.